Following are 10 T cell receptor beta chains from one sample sequenced in a study of cytomegalovirus exposure and HLA in healthy donors. Primers included in the PCR were 60 Vbeta and 13 Jbeta primers. The repertoire was sequenced with immunoSEQ multiplex PCR; TCRdb's copy has only in-frame clones and lacks some. Of over 100,000 clones detected, 50% to 80% appear once; the ten largest clones hold about 8.9%. Sequenced: PBMCs. The receptor source for this set is a woman aged 40 to 50 in good health and CMV-seropositive.

The V call is TRBV2, the J call TRBJ2-1, with 12 positions matching TRBD2. Germline V gives CDR1 SNHLY, CDR2 FYNNEI. V lost 3 bases and J lost 7; bases outside the gene matches: 4. The CDR3 runs to 15 residues. CDR3 sequence reads: CASSESSGRENEQFF. CDR3 DNA sequence: TGTGCCAGCAGTGAGTCTAGCGGGAGGGAGAATGAGCAGTTCTTC.

The CDR3 spells CASSLGQGNEQFF. The CDR3 DNA reads TGTGCCAGCAGCTTAGGACAGGGCAATGAGCAGTTCTTC. The chain is built from TRBV7-9 and TRBJ2-1, with 7 nucleotides matching TRBD1. The CDR3 has 13 residues. V dropped 1 base and J dropped 6; count of bases not matched to a gene: 0. Per germline, CDR1 SEHNR and CDR2 FQNEAQ (reference sequence).

This clone was counted a few times. The chain links TRBV15 to TRBJ2-7; D not certain. V lost 0 bases to trimming and J lost 2 bases, with 8 bases between them. From germline, CDR1 is LNHNV and CDR2 YYDKDF (reference sequence). This CDR3 is 14 amino acids long. The CDR3 nucleotides are TGTGCCACCAGCAGAGATTCCGACACCTACGAGCAGTACTTC. Its protein is CATSRDSDTYEQYF.

This chain connects TRBV5-4 to TRBJ2-3, with a possible D match to TRBD2 (6 bases). The germline CDR1 and CDR2 sequences are SGHNT and YYREEE (reference sequence). The CDR3 has 14 residues. V lost 1 base and J 2 bases, leaving 8 bases between the germline ends. CDR3 region: CASSLTGDTDTQYF. The CDR3 DNA sequence: TGTGCCAGCAGCTTGACGGGGGACACAGATACGCAGTATTTT.

This chain joins TRBV5-8 and TRBJ1-5, with D possibly being TRBD1 (6 bases). This CDR3 contains 15 residues. V lost 2 bases and J 3 bases, leaving 12 bases between the germline ends. Germline V gene sequence: CDR1 SGHTS, CDR2 YDEGEE. CDR3 bases: TGTGCCAGCAGCTTCCGTACAGGGCCCAATCAGCCCCAGCATTTT. Protein sequence: CASSFRTGPNQPQHF. Drawing the rest from reference TRBV5-8 and TRBJ1-5, the complete variable domain is EAGVTQSPTHLIKTRGQQATLRCSPISGHTSVYWYQQALGLGLQFLLWYDEGEERNRGNFPPRFSGRQFPNYSSELNVNALELEDSALYLCASSFRTGPNQPQHFGDGTRLSIL.

The J gene is TRBJ1-2, the V gene TRBV2; no reliable D call. Per the germline V gene, CDR1 is SNHLY and CDR2 is FYNNEI. The CDR3 loop spans 14 amino acids. V lost 3 bases and J lost 0, with 8 bases in between. The CDR3 reads CASSDITPNYGYTF. DNA for the CDR3: TGTGCCAGCAGTGACATTACTCCTAACTATGGCTACACCTTC.

This sequence joins TRBV5-1 and TRBJ2-3, with 10 positions matching TRBD1. V lost 5 bases, J lost 1 base, and 7 bases stayed unmatched. This CDR3 has 16 residues. Germline V CDR1 and CDR2: SGHRS, YFSETQ. The CDR3 reads CASRLGTGDGTDTQYF. The CDR3 DNA follows: TGCGCCAGCAGGCTAGGGACAGGGGACGGCACAGATACGCAGTATTTT.

This rearrangement joins TRBV19 to TRBJ1-5; 11 bases match TRBD1. Looked up from germline, CDR1 is LNHDA and CDR2 is SQIVND (reference sequence). This CDR3 spans 13 amino acids. V shed 4 bases and J 15 bases; nucleotides not matched to a gene: 8. The DNA of the CDR3 is TGTGCCAGTAGTAGGACAGGGGGCTTCTCTTCGCATTTT. Protein: CASSRTGGFSSHF.

A note on this clone: One end of the junction does not line up with germline, which may come from a read error. V and J are TRBV7-2 and TRBJ1-2; 7 nucleotides align to TRBD1. CDR1 SGHTA and CDR2 FQGNSA come from the germline V gene. The CDR3 runs 15 residues. For the CDR3, the DNA is TGTGCCAGCAGCCCGACGGGACAGACTAACTATGGCTACCCCTTC. This encodes CASSPTGQTNYGYPF.

This chain connects TRBV30 to TRBJ1-1; D unclear. In germline, CDR1 is GTSNPN, CDR2 SVGIG (reference sequence). The V end lost 5 bases, the J end lost 1 base, and 20 bases lay between the germline ends. The CDR3 extends over 16 amino acids. The DNA of the CDR3 is TGTGCCTGGTCCTCATGGGGAGACGGTTCGAACACTGAAGCTTTCTTT. It encodes CAWSSWGDGSNTEAFF.